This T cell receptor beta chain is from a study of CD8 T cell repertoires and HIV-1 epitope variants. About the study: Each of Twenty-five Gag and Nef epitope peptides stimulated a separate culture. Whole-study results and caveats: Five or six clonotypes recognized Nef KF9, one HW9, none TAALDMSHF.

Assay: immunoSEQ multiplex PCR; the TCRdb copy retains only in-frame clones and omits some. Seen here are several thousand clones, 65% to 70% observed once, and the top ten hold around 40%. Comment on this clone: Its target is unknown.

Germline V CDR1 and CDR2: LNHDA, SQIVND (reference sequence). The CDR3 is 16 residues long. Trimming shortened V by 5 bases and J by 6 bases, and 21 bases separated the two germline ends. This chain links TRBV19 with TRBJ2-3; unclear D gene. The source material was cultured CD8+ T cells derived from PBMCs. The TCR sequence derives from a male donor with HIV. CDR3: CASSALSASTGDTQYF. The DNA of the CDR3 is TGTGCCAGTAGTGCCCTCAGCGCTAGTACGGGTGATACGCAGTATTTT.